Listed below are T cell receptor beta chains from one sample, sequenced in a study of beta chain features in type 1 diabetes. The table came from immunoSEQ multiplex PCR; TCRdb's copy has only in-frame clones and leaves some out. This table holds approximately 90,000 clones, roughly 31% found once. The sequenced material came from stem cell memory CD4+ T cells from blood. These receptors all stem from a woman younger than 35 in good health. The CDR3 runs from the conserved cysteine through the conserved F or W. Fields, in order: J gene, V gene, D gene, clone size, CDR3 DNA, CDR3 protein. D genes are given only for firm matches. Clone size, where shown, is once, few, many, or a class for clones that have expanded.

TRBJ1-1 | TRBV30 | TRBD1 | . | TGTGCCTGGAGCGACAGGGGTCGGGTGAACACTGAAGCTTTCTTT | CAWSDRGRVNTEAFF
TRBJ2-7 | TRBV7-2 | . | few | TGTGCCAGCAGCTTATGGGTTAGGAGCGAGCAGTACTTC | CASSLWVRSEQYF
TRBJ1-5 | TRBV18 | TRBD1 | . | TGTGCCAGCTCCGAGGGGACAGGCAATCAGCCCCAGCATTTT | CASSEGTGNQPQHF
TRBJ2-3 | TRBV19 | TRBD2 | few | TGTGCCAGTAGTTTTCAACTAGCGGGAAGCACAGATACGCAGTATTTT | CASSFQLAGSTDTQYF
TRBJ2-3 | TRBV30 | . | few | TGTGCCTGGACTAGCGGCACAGATACGCAGTATTTT | CAWTSGTDTQYF
TRBJ2-1 | TRBV7-8 | TRBD1 | . | TGTGCCAGCATAGACAGGGGTGATGAGCAGTTCTTC | CASIDRGDEQFF
TRBJ2-2 | TRBV7-7 | . | . | TGTGCTAGCAGCTTAGGTCAGAACACCGGGGAGCTGTTTTTT | CASSLGQNTGELFF
TRBJ2-4 | TRBV5-1 | TRBD2 | . | TGCGCCACGTTACCGGGACTAGCGGGAGGAGGCAAAAACATTCAGTACTTC | CATLPGLAGGGKNIQYF
TRBJ1-2 | TRBV7-9 | TRBD1 | . | TGTGCCAGCAGCCATGATAACAGGGGTGGCTACACCTTC | CASSHDNRGGYTF
TRBJ1-1 | TRBV7-3 | . | . | TGTGCCAGCAGCTCGCGTGAAGGGGGTTACGCTTTCTTT | CASSSREGGYAFF
TRBJ2-7 | TRBV6-5 | TRBD1 | . | TGTGCCAGCAGTTCGATGGCGGACAGGTATTACGAGCAGTACTTC | CASSSMADRYYEQYF
TRBJ1-6 | TRBV7-2 | . | few | TGTGCCATTACCAGGGGAAATACAAATTCACCCCTCCACTTT | CAITRGNTNSPLHF
TRBJ2-3 | TRBV7-3 | . | . | TGTGCCAGCAGCCCAACGGCAGGGGTAGCAGTTACAGATACGCAGTATTTT | CASSPTAGVAVTDTQYF
TRBJ2-3 | TRBV7-3 | . | few | TGTGCCAGCAGCTTAGTAGCGGCTAACACAGATACGCAGTATTTT | CASSLVAANTDTQYF
TRBJ1-5 | TRBV5-1 | TRBD1 | few | TGCGCCAGCAGCCTAGGACAGGGCGGGAGCAATCAGCCCCAGCATTTT | CASSLGQGGSNQPQHF
TRBJ2-3 | TRBV7-2 | TRBD1 | . | TGTGCCAGCAGCTCAATTGACAGGGGGTGGATAGATACGCAGTATTTT | CASSSIDRGWIDTQYF
TRBJ1-2 | TRBV7-9 | . | . | TGTGCCAGCAGCGAGGGGGGGGCCGCTAACTATGGCTACACCTTC | CASSEGGAANYGYTF
TRBJ2-1 | TRBV5-1 | . | . | TGCGCCAGCAGCTTGGTGGCGGGTGCAACAAGTGAGCAGTTCTTC | CASSLVAGATSEQFF
TRBJ1-6 | TRBV2 | . | . | TGTGCCAGCAGTGGGGGCAGGGAGGGCTCACCCCTCCACTTT | CASSGGREGSPLHF
TRBJ2-6 | TRBV28 | . | many | TGTGCCAGCACCGTCGGGGGAGGGGCCAACGTCCTGACTTTC | CASTVGGGANVLTF
TRBJ2-6 | TRBV11-3 | . | . | TGTGCCAGCAGCCACTTGCTTTCTGGGGCCAACGTCCTGACTTTC | CASSHLLSGANVLTF
TRBJ2-5 | TRBV30 | . | . | TGTGCCTGGAGATTTAACAGGGCCCAAGAGACCCAGTACTTC | CAWRFNRAQETQYF
TRBJ2-7 | TRBV20-1 | TRBD1 | few | TGCAGTGCCGGCCCGACAGGGAAGTACTTC | CSAGPTGKYF
TRBJ2-1 | TRBV5-1 | . | . | TGCGCCAGCTTAGCTCACGAGGGTTACAATGAGCAGTTCTTC | CASLAHEGYNEQFF
TRBJ2-4 | TRBV12-5 | . | . | TGTGCTAGTGGTCCAGGGAGGCTAGCCAAAAACATTCAGTACTTC | CASGPGRLAKNIQYF
TRBJ2-3 | TRBV7-9 | . | . | TGTGCCAGCAGCCGGAATGCGAGGGATACGCAGTATTTT | CASSRNARDTQYF
TRBJ1-4 | TRBV18 | . | few | TGTGCCAGCTCACCATTAACAGTAAGAGAAAAACTGTTTTTT | CASSPLTVREKLFF
TRBJ1-1 | TRBV4-1 | . | few | TGCGCCAGCAGCCCCAGTGAGGGTTTAGGGAACACTGAAGCTTTCTTT | CASSPSEGLGNTEAFF
TRBJ2-7 | TRBV23-1 | TRBD1 | few | TGCGCCAGCAGTCAACCCGGGACAGGGGACTACGAGCAGTACTTC | CASSQPGTGDYEQYF
TRBJ2-1 | TRBV7-6 | TRBD2 | . | TGTGCCAGCAGCTTAAGCGGGAGAGGTGAGCAGTTCTTC | CASSLSGRGEQFF
TRBJ1-6 | TRBV6-5 | . | . | TGTGCCAGCGGAGGGGCCGTGAATAATTCACCCCTCCACTTT | CASGGAVNNSPLHF
TRBJ2-7 | TRBV7-2 | . | few | TGTGCCAGCAGCGCTAAAGCAGGCGAGCAGTACTTC | CASSAKAGEQYF
TRBJ2-3 | TRBV11-2 | . | once | TGTGCCAGCAGACAAACAGATACGCAGTATTTT | CASRQTDTQYF
TRBJ2-2 | TRBV27 | . | . | TGTGCCAGCGCGAAGGGGCTCCAGAACACCGGGGAGCTGTTTTTT | CASAKGLQNTGELFF
TRBJ2-3 | TRBV5-4 | TRBD1 | . | TGTGCCAGCACCTCTTTCCAGCAGGGGGCGGAAGATACGCAGTATTTT | CASTSFQQGAEDTQYF
TRBJ1-4 | TRBV9 | . | . | TGTGCCAGCAGCGTAGCTACCGGGGATGAAAAACTGTTTTTT | CASSVATGDEKLFF
TRBJ2-1 | TRBV30 | TRBD2 | . | TGTGCCTGGAGTCGTGGACTAGATTACAATGAGCAGTTCTTC | CAWSRGLDYNEQFF
TRBJ1-2 | TRBV4-2 | TRBD1 | many | TGTGCCAGCAGCCATGATAACAGGGGTGGCTACACCTTC | CASSHDNRGGYTF
TRBJ1-2 | TRBV5-1 | . | few | TGCGCCAGCAGCCCGGGAGGAGGGATTAACTATGGCTACACCTTC | CASSPGGGINYGYTF
TRBJ2-2 | TRBV18 | . | once | TGTGCCAGCTCCGTGTCAACAGGAAACACCGGGGAGCTGTTTTTT | CASSVSTGNTGELFF
TRBJ1-4 | TRBV5-1 | TRBD1 | . | TGCGCCAGCAGCTTGGGTGGGACAGGGAATGAAAAACTGTTTTTT | CASSLGGTGNEKLFF
TRBJ1-1 | TRBV30 | TRBD1 | . | TGTGCCTGGAGTGTACAGGGGGTTTACACTGAAGCTTTCTTT | CAWSVQGVYTEAFF
TRBJ2-3 | TRBV5-4 | . | few | TGTGCCAGCAGCTTAAATAGGGGGGGCCCAGATACGCAGTATTTT | CASSLNRGGPDTQYF
TRBJ1-2 | TRBV1 | . | . | TGCACCAGCAGCCGCCACGTGTTGCTCGGACAGGGGAGCGGCTACACCTTC | CTSSRHVLLGQGSGYTF
TRBJ1-1 | TRBV2 | . | . | TGTGCCAGCAGTTCGCCAGGAATTTCGAACACTGAAGCTTTCTTT | CASSSPGISNTEAFF
TRBJ1-2 | TRBV6-7 | TRBD1 | once | TGTGCCAGCAGTCCCTTTGTGCCCTTCGACAGGGGTTTTGGCTACACCTTC | CASSPFVPFDRGFGYTF
TRBJ1-2 | TRBV7-2 | TRBD1 | few | TGTGCCAGCAGCTTAGGGACAGGGACCCACTATGGCTACACCTTC | CASSLGTGTHYGYTF
TRBJ2-7 | TRBV30 | TRBD1 | few | TGTGCCTGGAGCGCCGGGACAGGGAAGTACGAGCAGTACTTC | CAWSAGTGKYEQYF
TRBJ2-2 | TRBV27 | TRBD1 | . | TGTGCCAGCAGTCCGAACAGGGGCGGAACCGGGGAGCTGTTTTTT | CASSPNRGGTGELFF
TRBJ2-1 | TRBV20-1 | TRBD2 | few | TGCAGTGGGACTAGCGGGAGGGGGCAGTTCTTC | CSGTSGRGQFF
TRBJ2-3 | TRBV19 | . | . | TGTGCCAGTAGCTCTACAGGGCCCGGCGCAGATACGCAGTATTTT | CASSSTGPGADTQYF
TRBJ1-2 | TRBV7-2 | TRBD1 | . | TGTGCCAGCAGCCTTTGGACAGGGGGCAGGCATGGCTACACCTTC | CASSLWTGGRHGYTF
TRBJ2-2 | TRBV7-2 | . | . | TGTGCCAGCAGCCGGGGACAGAACACCGGGGAGCTGTTTTTT | CASSRGQNTGELFF
TRBJ2-3 | TRBV19 | TRBD2 | . | TGTGCCAGTAGTATTTGGCTAGCGGGCACAGATACGCAGTATTTT | CASSIWLAGTDTQYF
TRBJ2-3 | TRBV30 | TRBD2 | . | TGTGCCTGGAGTTCTAGCGGAGGAGATACGCAGTATTTT | CAWSSSGGDTQYF
TRBJ2-2 | TRBV10-1 | TRBD2 | few | TGCGCCAGCAGTGAGTCGTCTAGCGGGGGCACCGGGGAGCTGTTTTTT | CASSESSSGGTGELFF
TRBJ2-5 | TRBV11-2 | . | few | TGTGCCAGCAGCTCCTATGGACTACAAGAGACCCAGTACTTC | CASSSYGLQETQYF